Presented here are 13 T cell receptor beta chains from one specimen sequenced in a study of blood T cells in healthy people across ages. A second PCR, run for about 7 to 11 cycles, used a sample-barcoded 5' primer plus a J-beta primer mix. TCRdb reprocessed the 5' RACE reads via MiXCR and lists one record per CDR3 protein. This sample yields a few hundred thousand distinct CDR3 sequences, of which 27% are seen a single time; roughly 30% belongs to the top ten. The sequencing input was blood. Every receptor here comes from a woman in her 70s in good health.

This clonotype has only a few counts. The gene calls are TRBV12-3 or TRBV12-4 and TRBJ1-1, with 7 bases fitting TRBD1. V dropped 7 bases and J dropped 4; count of bases not matched to a gene: 6. The length of the CDR3 is 13 residues. The chain's CDR3 is CASNDRAPTEAFF. The CDR3 bases are TGTGCCAGCAATGACAGGGCCCCCACTGAAGCTTTCTTT.

The chain recombines TRBV5-1 with TRBJ2-1; D unclear. The germline V and J ends were trimmed by 8 bases and 0 bases, with 15 bases remaining between them. The CDR3 loop spans 15 amino acids. Germline V gene data show CDR1 as SGHRS and CDR2 as YFSETQ. The CDR3 nucleotides read TGCGCCAGTAGCCCCACGAGTAACTCCTACAATGAGCAGTTCTTC. This gives the protein CASSPTSNSYNEQFF.

The V and J genes are TRBV7-9 and TRBJ2-3; no firm D call. Germline CDR1 SEHNR, CDR2 FQNEAQ (reference sequence). The CDR3 consists of 14 residues. Trimming stripped 1 base from V and 0 bases from J, with 5 bases between. CDR3 region: CASSLDASTDTQYF. The CDR3 nucleotides read TGTGCCAGCAGCTTAGACGCTAGCACAGATACGCAGTATTTT.

This clonotype was observed a few times. The V gene is TRBV4-1, the J gene TRBJ2-7; 7 nucleotides line up with TRBD1. The CDR3 sequence is 15 residues long. Germline CDR1 is MGHRA and CDR2 is YSYEKL. The trim removed 3 bases at V and 6 bases at J, leaving 11 bases unmatched. CDR3 in amino acids: CASSQSTGDTLEQYF. CDR3 coding DNA: TGCGCCAGCAGCCAGTCTACAGGGGACACGCTCGAGCAGTACTTC.

This clonotype was counted ten times or more. This chain connects TRBV7-9 to TRBJ2-5; 7 bases fit TRBD1. Germline V gene data show CDR1 as SEHNR and CDR2 as FQNEAQ (reference sequence). The CDR3 totals 16 residues. Trimming cost V 5 bases and J 2 bases; bases outside gene matches: 11. This chain's CDR3 is CASSPTGTVIQETQYF. CDR3 nucleotides: TGTGCCAGCAGCCCGACTGGGACAGTAATTCAAGAGACCCAGTACTTC. Full variable domain (remainder filled in from reference TRBV7-9 and TRBJ2-5): DTGVSQNPRHKITKRGQNVTFRCDPISEHNRLYWYRQTLGQGPEFLTYFQNEAQLEKSRLLSDRFSAERPKGSFSTLEIQRTEQGDSAMYLCASSPTGTVIQETQYFGPGTRLLVL.

This chain connects TRBV24-1 to TRBJ2-1, with D perhaps TRBD2 (5 bases). With 0 bases removed from V and 0 bases from J, the gap between germline ends came to 8 bases. CDR1 KGHDR and CDR2 SFDVKD come from the germline V gene. The CDR3 loop spans 16 amino acids. The CDR3: CATSDLGSSSYNEQFF. CDR3 nucleotides: TGTGCCACCAGTGATTTGGGGAGTTCCTCCTACAATGAGCAGTTCTTC.

This clonotype occurred a few times. The V and J genes are TRBV3-1 and TRBJ2-1, with D possibly matching TRBD2 (5 bases). The length of the CDR3 is 13 residues. The germline CDR1 and CDR2 sequences are LGHDT and YNNKEL (reference sequence). The V and J ends lost 1 base and 5 bases respectively, with 6 bases between them. CDR3 sequence reads: CASSQGGDNEQFF. CDR3 DNA: TGTGCCAGCAGCCAAGGGGGAGACAATGAGCAGTTCTTC.

This rearrangement joins TRBV28 to TRBJ1-1; D gene unclear. V lost 2 bases and J lost 10, with 11 bases in between. The CDR3 has 12 residues. Germline lookup yields CDR1 MDHEN and CDR2 SYDVKM. DNA for the CDR3: TGTGCCAGCAGTTTACTGGGCCTTGGAGCTTTCTTT. Translated, it gives CASSLLGLGAFF.

This clonotype was detected a few times. This chain joins TRBV20-1 and TRBJ2-7; no reliable D call. CDR3 size: 13 residues. Germline CDR1 DFQATT, CDR2 SNEGSKA (reference sequence). V gave up 3 bases and J gave up 1 base, with 10 bases separating them. The CDR3, as DNA: TGCAGTGCTAGTAGTGTCCGATCCTACGAGCAGTACTTC. It codes for CSASSVRSYEQYF.

V usage is TRBV24-1 and J usage is TRBJ2-6; 7 nucleotides align to TRBD1. The germline gives CDR1 KGHDR, CDR2 SFDVKD. V lost 4 bases, J lost 2 bases, and 4 bases stayed unmatched. The CDR3 has 16 residues. This CDR3 reads CATSDRTGAGANVLTF. CDR3 nucleotides: TGTGCCACCAGTGACCGGACAGGAGCTGGGGCCAACGTCCTGACTTTC.

The rearrangement uses TRBV5-1 and TRBJ2-1; D gene unclear. V was pared by 2 bases and J by 5 bases, with 8 bases between. Germline V CDR1 and CDR2: SGHRS, YFSETQ. This CDR3 has 13 residues. The CDR3 coding sequence is TGCGCCAGCAGCTTCGACTCTAACAATGAGCAGTTCTTC. Residues: CASSFDSNNEQFF.

The V gene is TRBV28, the J gene TRBJ2-7, with 8 positions matching TRBD2. The V gene end was trimmed by 7 bases and the J gene end by 5 bases; junction bases not matched to a gene: 10. The CDR3 runs 14 residues. Germline values: CDR1 MDHEN, CDR2 SYDVKM. DNA of the CDR3: TGTGCCAGCAAGAGCGGGAGCTCTTTCAACGAGCAGTACTTC. Its protein product is CASKSGSSFNEQYF. The full variable domain, completed using reference TRBV28 and TRBJ2-7, is DVKVTQSSRYLVKRTGEKVFLECVQDMDHENMFWYRQDPGLGLRLIYFSYDVKMKEKGDIPEGYSVSREKKERFSLILESASTNQTSMYLCASKSGSSFNEQYFGPGTRLTVT.

The rearrangement links TRBV7-2 to TRBJ2-5; TRBD2 agrees at 12 bases. Gene TRBJ2-1 matches the end of the DNA better, so the J call may be wrong. CDR3 length equals 18 residues. Germline V CDR1 and CDR2: SGHTA, FQGNSA. As DNA, the CDR3 is TGTGCCAGCAGCTCGACTAGCGGGAGTGTACGCGCCTACAATGAGCAGTTCTTC. This translates into CASSSTSGSVRAYNEQFF.